Presented here are 19 T cell receptor beta chains from one specimen sequenced in a study of shared clonotypes between healthy human individuals. Assay used: immunoSEQ multiplex PCR; TCRdb lists only in-frame clones, some missing. The sample lists 1,500,000 or so clones, roughly 96% occurring once. The sample taken for sequencing was naive CD4+ T cells sorted from blood. Subset given: CD45RA+ positively selected. These receptors were taken from a man younger than 45 in good health.

This rearrangement joins TRBV6-1 to TRBJ2-7; unclear D gene. CDR1 is MNHNS and CDR2 is SASEGT in the germline V gene. Trimming cost V 1 base and J 4 bases, with 11 bases left between them. The CDR3 consists of 14 residues. The CDR3 region is CASSEGPLEYEQYF. For the CDR3, the DNA is TGTGCCAGCAGTGAAGGCCCTTTAGAATACGAGCAGTACTTC.

The CDR3 DNA sequence: TGCAGCGTCGAACTAGCGGGAAAAGCAGATACGCAGTATTTT. Translated: CSVELAGKADTQYF. V and J are TRBV29-1 and TRBJ2-3; TRBD2 aligns across 10 bases. Trimming removed 6 bases from V and 4 bases from J; junction bases left unmatched: 7. CDR1 is SQVTM and CDR2 is ANQGSEA in the germline V gene. This CDR3 is 14 amino acids long.

The sample holds one count of this clone. V is TRBV5-1 and J is TRBJ2-1, with 11 bases matching TRBD2. Trimming cost V 4 bases and J 5 bases; bases outside gene matches: 8. The CDR3 runs 16 residues. Germline loops: CDR1 SGHRS, CDR2 YFSETQ. Written as DNA, the CDR3 is TGCGCCAGCAGCCTAATGTCACTAGCGGGGGACAATGAGCAGTTCTTC. Protein product: CASSLMSLAGDNEQFF.

The chain links TRBV4-1 to TRBJ2-1; no clear D gene. The V end lost 1 base, the J end lost 5 bases, and 15 bases lay between the germline ends. The CDR3 has 16 amino acids. Germline assignment: CDR1 MGHRA and CDR2 YSYEKL. The CDR3 coding sequence is TGCGCCAGCAGCCAAGCAGACACGAGAGGCAACAATGAGCAGTTCTTC. Its protein product is CASSQADTRGNNEQFF.

This clone has a single count. The chain recombines TRBV5-1 with TRBJ2-2, with D possibly matching TRBD2 (5 bases). Germline V gene data show CDR1 as SGHRS and CDR2 as YFSETQ. Trimming pared 0 bases from V and 3 bases from J, leaving 12 bases between. The CDR3 is made up of 16 amino acids. CDR3 loop: CASSLDGLTDTGELFF. The CDR3 DNA reads as TGCGCCAGCAGCTTGGATGGACTGACTGACACCGGGGAGCTGTTTTTT.

Worth noting for this clone: Relative to the germline gene, one junction end is altered; a read error may explain this. The gene calls are TRBV11-2 and TRBJ2-1; perhaps D is TRBD1 or TRBD2 (5 bases each). Germline CDR1 is SGHAT and CDR2 is FQNNGV. This CDR3 region has 15 residues. In DNA, the CDR3 is TGTGCCAGCAGCTCCCAGGGAGCCTCCCACAATGAGCAGTTCTTC. Translated, it gives CASSSQGASHNEQFF.

V gene TRBV19 combines with J gene TRBJ1-2; no clear D. The CDR3 extends over 14 amino acids. Germline lookup yields CDR1 LNHDA and CDR2 SQIVND (reference sequence). Trimming left V 3 bases short and J 3 bases short, with 11 bases between. For the CDR3, the DNA is TGTGCCAGTAGTATGAGAGGAGTACACTATGGCTACACCTTC. It specifies CASSMRGVHYGYTF.

The chain employs TRBV6-1 and TRBJ2-5; TRBD1 agrees at 7 bases. Germline loops: CDR1 MNHNS, CDR2 SASEGT. The V and J ends lost 5 bases and 6 bases, in that order; junction bases with no gene match: 12. The CDR3 sequence is 15 residues long. The CDR3 sequence is CASSRSGTAWKTQYF. The DNA for the CDR3 is TGTGCCAGCAGTCGATCCGGGACAGCTTGGAAGACCCAGTACTTC.

The chain carries TRBV28 and TRBJ2-3; maybe TRBD2 (6 bases). The CDR3 consists of 15 residues. The V and J ends lost 2 bases and 3 bases respectively, with 12 bases between them. The V gene's germline CDR1 is MDHEN and CDR2 SYDVKM. CDR3 region: CASSLRELRTDTQYF. DNA for the CDR3: TGTGCCAGCAGTTTACGGGAGTTGAGGACAGATACGCAGTATTTT.

V is TRBV28 and J is TRBJ2-7, with D unresolved. The CDR3 contains 11 residues. The germline CDR1 and CDR2 sequences are MDHEN and SYDVKM. V lost 6 bases, J lost 2 bases, and 5 bases lay in between. The CDR3: CASREPYEQYF. CDR3 DNA sequence: TGTGCCAGCAGGGAGCCCTACGAGCAGTACTTC. Filled out from reference TRBV28 and TRBJ2-7, the complete variable domain reads DVKVTQSSRYLVKRTGEKVFLECVQDMDHENMFWYRQDPGLGLRLIYFSYDVKMKEKGDIPEGYSVSREKKERFSLILESASTNQTSMYLCASREPYEQYFGPGTRLTVT.

The rearrangement uses TRBV11-3 and TRBJ2-2, with TRBD2 matching over 9 bases. This CDR3 region has 18 residues. The J segment lost 4 bases and the V segment lost 5 bases, leaving 14 bases of the junction unmatched. Germline CDR1 and CDR2: SGHNT and YENEEA. CDR3 DNA: TGTGCCAGCAGCGCTTCAAGTTTAGCGGGAGCGGTCACCGGGGAGCTGTTTTTT. This gives the protein CASSASSLAGAVTGELFF. Combining the CDR3 with reference TRBV11-3 and TRBJ2-2 gives the whole variable domain EAGVVQSPRYKIIEKKQPVAFWCNPISGHNTLYWYLQNLGQGPELLIRYENEEAVDDSQLPKDRFSAERLKGVDSTLKIQPAELGDSAVYLCASSASSLAGAVTGELFFGEGSRLTVL.

V and J are TRBV27 and TRBJ2-7; D is ambiguous. The CDR3 runs to 14 residues. The V gene lost 3 bases and the J gene lost 1 base, with 10 bases spanning the gap. Per the germline V gene, CDR1 is MNHEY and CDR2 is SMNVEV (reference sequence). In DNA form, the CDR3 reads TGTGCCAGCAGTTTGGCAGGTCGATCCTACGAGCAGTACTTC. Its protein is CASSLAGRSYEQYF.

V gene TRBV7-8 combines with J gene TRBJ1-3; 7 bases match TRBD1. From germline, CDR1 is SGHVS and CDR2 FQNEAQ. The V segment lost 2 bases and the J segment 0 bases; nucleotides outside the gene matches: 4. The CDR3 consists of 16 residues. The CDR3 DNA sequence: TGTGCCAGCAGCTTAAGCGCAGGGGGCTCTGGAAACACCATATATTTT. As protein: CASSLSAGGSGNTIYF.

The gene calls are TRBV11-2 and TRBJ2-1; 14 bases are shared with TRBD2. Germline CDR1 reads SGHAT; CDR2 reads FQNNGV. V was pared by 1 base and J by 9 bases, with 8 bases of the junction left unmatched. CDR3 length: 17 amino acids. DNA for the CDR3: TGTGCCAGCAGCTTAGTCGGGGGGACTAGCGGGAGTGGTGAGCAGTTCTTC. The encoded protein is CASSLVGGTSGSGEQFF.

The chain has TRBV28 and TRBJ2-7; 7 bases are shared with TRBD1. The CDR3 is 13 amino acids. Germline V gene data show CDR1 as MDHEN and CDR2 as SYDVKM. The V and J ends lost 10 bases and 2 bases, in that order; junction bases with no gene match: 8. CDR3 in amino acids: CAIRPGQPYEQYF. The CDR3 DNA reads as TGTGCCATCAGGCCGGGACAGCCCTACGAGCAGTACTTC.

This clone was counted a single time. The rearrangement uses TRBV6-5 and TRBJ2-7; a possible D gene is TRBD2 (6 bases). V was trimmed by 1 base and J by 6 bases, leaving 19 bases between them. Germline V lookup: CDR1 MNHEY, CDR2 SVGAGI. The CDR3 extends over 16 amino acids. The CDR3 sequence is CASSYFEGLTGSEQYF. CDR3 in DNA: TGTGCCAGCAGTTACTTCGAGGGACTCACAGGCTCCGAGCAGTACTTC.

In this sample, this clone turned up once. The chain uses TRBV18 and TRBJ1-6; perhaps TRBD1 as D (5 bases). The CDR3 loop spans 15 amino acids. The germline CDR1 and CDR2 sequences are KGHSH and LQKENI. V was cut by 3 bases and J by 10 bases, with 16 bases left in between. CDR3 in DNA: TGTGCCAGCTCACCTACGGGACTCCTCAAGTCACCCCTCCACTTT. It encodes CASSPTGLLKSPLHF.

The chain recombines TRBV19 with TRBJ1-5; 10 bases match TRBD1. Trimming took 1 base from V and 6 from J; bases not matched to a gene: 12. The germline CDR1 and CDR2 sequences are LNHDA and SQIVND (reference sequence). There are 18 residues in the CDR3. The CDR3 DNA follows: TGTGCCAGTAGTATAGTGGCGGGACAGGGGCCGGGAGGTCAGCCCCAGCATTTT. It is translated as CASSIVAGQGPGGQPQHF.

The chain has TRBV5-1 and TRBJ2-3; D uncertain. Germline CDR1 and CDR2: SGHRS and YFSETQ. With 4 bases removed from V and 6 bases from J, the gap between germline ends came to 21 bases. The CDR3 is 16 amino acids. Written as DNA, the CDR3 is TGCGCCAGCAGCCACAAAAGACCTCAACGGATCGATACGCAGTATTTT. It translates to CASSHKRPQRIDTQYF.